What follows are 32 T cell receptor beta chains derived from one specimen sequenced in a study of post-analysis software for immune sequencing data. Study-level results: Five or six TRBV segments, TRBV5-6, TRBV5-1 and TRBV20-1 among them, were found more frequent in patients than controls.

Tagging with unique molecular identifiers was a feature of the TCR beta cDNA libraries. A single record per CDR3 protein comes from TCRdb applying MiXCR to the PCR reads. This sample has hundreds of thousands of distinct CDR3 sequences, with 59% found just once. These receptors lack a known antigen. The sample comprised blood. The receptors shown here come from a girl between 2 and 10 years old with multiple sclerosis.

The V call is TRBV25-1, the J call TRBJ2-1; TRBD2 is a possible D gene (6 bases). The CDR3 totals 12 residues. V was trimmed by 8 bases and J by 10 bases, leaving 15 bases between them. The V gene's germline CDR1 is MGHDK and CDR2 SYGVNS. CDR3 sequence: CASGTEATEQFF. The DNA of the CDR3 is TGTGCCAGCGGGACTGAGGCAACGGAGCAGTTCTTC.

The CDR3 is CASSLARRGIGPSDEQFF. In nucleotides, the CDR3 is TGTGCCAGCAGTTTAGCGAGGCGTGGTATTGGGCCGTCTGATGAGCAGTTCTTC. This chain joins TRBV12-3 or TRBV12-4 and TRBJ2-1; D remains ambiguous. The CDR3 has 18 amino acids. Trimming removed 0 bases from V and 8 bases from J, with 23 bases in between.

This clonotype was counted a few times. The V gene is TRBV2, the J gene TRBJ2-3; D might be TRBD2 (6 bases). The V gene's germline CDR1 is SNHLY and CDR2 FYNNEI. The CDR3 is 16 residues long. The V end lost 7 bases, the J end lost 2 bases, and 19 bases lay between the germline ends. The CDR3 sequence is CASKESGLPFTDTQYF. CDR3 DNA sequence: TGTGCCAGCAAGGAATCGGGACTCCCGTTCACAGATACGCAGTATTTT.

This clonotype was found a few times. The chain couples TRBV5-8 to TRBJ1-1; tentative D call: TRBD1 (6 bases). CDR3 length: 13 amino acids. Trimming pared 1 base from V and 6 bases from J, leaving 10 bases between. Germline V CDR1 and CDR2: SGHTS, YDEGEE. CDR3 loop: CASSLRGSAEAFF. CDR3 coding DNA: TGTGCCAGCAGCTTGAGGGGGTCGGCTGAAGCTTTCTTT.

The CDR3 spells CSVGGITGGSDTQYF. The DNA of the CDR3 is TGCAGCGTTGGAGGGATAACGGGGGGTTCGGATACGCAGTATTTT. The rearrangement uses TRBV29-1 and TRBJ2-3, with TRBD2 matching 7 bases. This CDR3 has 15 residues. V shed 4 bases and J 6 bases; nucleotides not matched to a gene: 13. CDR1 is SQVTM and CDR2 is ANQGSEA in the germline V gene.

The chain links TRBV10-1 to TRBJ2-5; D is unresolved. The CDR3 has 12 residues. Per germline, CDR1 WNHNN and CDR2 SYGVQD (reference sequence). Between the trimmed V and J ends, which lost 3 bases and 2 bases, there was a span of 4 bases. The CDR3 nucleotides are TGCGCCAGCAGTGACCCTCAAGAGACCCAGTACTTC. Its protein is CASSDPQETQYF.

This chain uses TRBV6-5 with TRBJ1-1, with 10 bases fitting TRBD1. The length of the CDR3 is 15 residues. The trim removed 7 bases at V and 5 bases at J, leaving 10 bases unmatched. CDR1 MNHEY and CDR2 SVGAGI come from the germline V gene. CDR3: CASTTGTGVGTEAFF. In DNA form, the CDR3 reads TGTGCCAGCACTACCGGGACAGGGGTCGGAACTGAAGCTTTCTTT.

The chain uses TRBV15 and TRBJ2-3; D remains ambiguous. V was shortened by 3 bases and J by 6 bases, with 10 bases between the two germline ends. This CDR3 contains 13 residues. Looked up from germline, CDR1 is LNHNV and CDR2 is YYDKDF (reference sequence). CDR3 in amino acids: CATSRRLSDTQYF. CDR3 coding DNA: TGTGCCACCAGCAGGCGACTCTCGGATACGCAGTATTTT. Full variable domain (outside the CDR3, taken from reference TRBV15 and TRBJ2-3): DAMVIQNPRYQVTQFGKPVTLSCSQTLNHNVMYWYQQKSSQAPKLLFHYYDKDFNNEADTPDNFQSRRPNTSFCFLDIRSPGLGDTAMYLCATSRRLSDTQYFGPGTRLTVL.

The rearrangement uses TRBV20-1 and TRBJ2-1, with D hard to call. Germline CDR1 reads DFQATT; CDR2 reads SNEGSKA (reference sequence). The CDR3 totals 15 residues. Trimming took 2 bases from V and 3 from J, leaving 14 bases between them. This CDR3 reads CSARIDNSFYNEQFF. The CDR3 DNA is TGCAGTGCTAGAATAGATAACTCCTTCTACAATGAGCAGTTCTTC.

The gene calls are TRBV29-1 and TRBJ2-3; maybe TRBD1 (5 bases). V lost 1 base to trimming and J lost 5 bases, with 19 bases between them. The length of the CDR3 is 16 residues. The germline CDR1 and CDR2 sequences are SQVTM and ANQGSEA. CDR3 sequence: CSVEGVTDENKDTQYF. The CDR3 nucleotides read TGCAGCGTTGAAGGGGTGACAGACGAGAACAAAGATACGCAGTATTTT.

This clonotype came up once. The V call is TRBV7-2, the J call TRBJ1-1, with unresolved D. CDR1 and CDR2 (germline): SGHTA, FQGNSA. Trimming stripped 1 base from V and 0 bases from J, with 9 bases between. The CDR3 has 15 amino acids. The CDR3 loop reads CASSLVAILNTEAFF. The DNA of the CDR3 is TGTGCCAGCAGCTTAGTGGCAATCCTGAACACTGAAGCTTTCTTT.

The genes are TRBV20-1 and TRBJ2-5, with D perhaps matching TRBD2 (6 bases). CDR1 is DFQATT and CDR2 is SNEGSKA in the germline V gene (reference sequence). This CDR3 contains 12 residues. Deletions cut 5 bases from V and 1 base from J, with 8 bases between. The CDR3 nucleotides are TGCAGTGCTGGGGGGACCCAAGAGACCCAGTACTTC. Its protein is CSAGGTQETQYF.

V usage is TRBV14 and J usage is TRBJ1-2; the D is unclear. The V gene lost 0 bases and the J gene lost 7 bases, with 9 bases spanning the gap. The CDR3 spans 13 residues. In germline, CDR1 is SGHDN, CDR2 FVKESK. CDR3 residues: CASSQDPGLGYTF. CDR3 DNA: TGTGCCAGCAGCCAAGACCCCGGGCTTGGCTACACCTTC.

This sequence joins TRBV27 and TRBJ1-2; 7 positions match TRBD1. Germline assignment: CDR1 MNHEY and CDR2 SMNVEV (reference sequence). V shed 5 bases and J 5 bases; nucleotides not matched to a gene: 5. CDR3 size: 13 residues. CDR3 sequence: CASSKGQLYGYTF. Written as DNA, the CDR3 is TGTGCCAGCAGTAAGGGACAGTTATATGGCTACACCTTC.

This chain joins TRBV12-3 or TRBV12-4 and TRBJ2-1; 7 nucleotides match TRBD2. V trimming: 1 base; J trimming: 2 bases; junction bases outside the gene matches: 8. This CDR3 is built from 17 residues. The CDR3 spells CASSLGIMAGAYNEQFF. In nucleotides, the CDR3 is TGTGCCAGCAGTTTAGGGATTATGGCGGGAGCCTACAATGAGCAGTTCTTC.

This rearrangement joins TRBV7-2 to TRBJ2-3; a weak D match, TRBD2 (7 bases). This CDR3 spans 15 amino acids. Germline CDR1 SGHTA, CDR2 FQGNSA. With 3 bases removed from V and 2 bases from J, the gap between germline ends came to 12 bases. CDR3: CASSLGGGNTDTQYF. In DNA, the CDR3 is TGTGCCAGCAGCTTGGGAGGGGGTAACACAGATACGCAGTATTTT. The complete variable domain, with remaining parts taken from reference TRBV7-2 and TRBJ2-3, reads GAGVSQSPSNKVTEKGKDVELRCDPISGHTALYWYRQSLGQGLEFLIYFQGNSAPDKSGLPSDRFSAERTGGSVSTLTIQRTQQEDSAVYLCASSLGGGNTDTQYFGPGTRLTVL.

The chain employs TRBV7-8 and TRBJ2-5; the D gene could be TRBD1 or TRBD2 (5 bases each). Matching the DNA end better, TRBJ2-7 makes the J call doubtful. The germline gives CDR1 SGHVS, CDR2 FQNEAQ. This CDR3 spans 14 amino acids. The CDR3 sequence: CASSLGGKVPEQYF. The CDR3 DNA follows: TGTGCCAGCAGCTTAGGGGGGAAAGTTCCCGAGCAGTACTTC.

V and J are TRBV5-1 and TRBJ1-2; D is ambiguous. The germline V gene has CDR1 SGHRS and CDR2 YFSETQ. Between the trimmed V and J ends, which lost 3 bases and 5 bases, there was a span of 11 bases. The CDR3 length is 13 residues. The CDR3 loop reads CASSWVGVYGYTF. CDR3 DNA: TGCGCCAGCAGCTGGGTCGGCGTTTATGGCTACACCTTC.

This sequence joins TRBV20-1 and TRBJ2-7, with TRBD1 matching over 7 bases. The CDR3 extends over 14 amino acids. V was pared by 4 bases and J by 2 bases, with 8 bases of the junction left unmatched. The V gene's germline CDR1 is DFQATT and CDR2 SNEGSKA (reference sequence). The CDR3 region is CSANPTGNPYEQYF. The CDR3 nucleotides read TGCAGTGCTAACCCGACAGGGAACCCCTACGAGCAGTACTTC.

V and J are TRBV5-5 and TRBJ2-7; 10 bases fit TRBD2. This CDR3 region has 16 residues. Germline loops: CDR1 SGHKS, CDR2 YYEKEE (reference sequence). V trimming: 2 bases; J trimming: 7 bases; junction bases outside the gene matches: 12. CDR3 DNA sequence: TGTGCCAGCAGCTTCACAACTAGCGGGACCTACAATGAGCAGTACTTC. This translates into CASSFTTSGTYNEQYF.

CDR3 region: CATSREMHLGTDTQYF. CDR3 coding DNA: TGTGCCACCAGCAGAGAAATGCATCTGGGCACAGATACGCAGTATTTT. V and J are TRBV15 and TRBJ2-3; no firm D call. Germline V gives CDR1 LNHNV, CDR2 YYDKDF (reference sequence). The V end was cut by 0 bases, the J end by 1 base, with 11 bases between. The CDR3 is 16 amino acids.

The CDR3 coding sequence is TGTGCCAGCAGCCCTTCCAACGGGCTTCACTACGAGCAGTACTTC. It specifies CASSPSNGLHYEQYF. The chain has TRBV13 and TRBJ2-5; D remains unclear. The DNA matches TRBJ2-7 better at its end, which makes the J call doubtful. From germline, CDR1 is PRHDT and CDR2 FYEKMQ (reference sequence). The CDR3 extends over 15 amino acids.

This chain joins TRBV6-1 and TRBJ2-5; D unresolved. The CDR3 spans 15 residues. The germline gives CDR1 MNHNS, CDR2 SASEGT. Trimming cost V 2 bases and J 0 bases, with 10 bases left between them. CDR3 amino acids: CASSESNWNQETQYF. The CDR3 nucleotides are TGTGCCAGCAGTGAATCAAACTGGAACCAAGAGACCCAGTACTTC.

The V call is TRBV5-1, the J call TRBJ2-3; 11 bases are shared with TRBD2. This CDR3 comprises 15 residues. With V trimmed by 5 bases and J by 4 bases, 6 bases remained unmatched. CDR1 is SGHRS, CDR2 YFSETQ, per germline. The CDR3 sequence is CASRASGGTSDTQYF. The CDR3 nucleotides read TGCGCCAGCAGGGCTAGCGGGGGGACCTCAGATACGCAGTATTTT.

The V call is TRBV5-6, the J call TRBJ2-3; the D gene could be TRBD1 or TRBD2 (5 bases each). Germline CDR1 reads SGHDT; CDR2 reads YYEEEE. V was clipped by 2 bases and J by 8 bases, with 18 bases between them. The CDR3 contains 15 residues. The CDR3 protein is CASSFRRTGPGTQYF. CDR3 DNA sequence: TGTGCCAGCAGCTTTCGCAGAACGGGACCGGGTACGCAGTATTTT.

This chain links TRBV10-3 with TRBJ2-1; 7 bases map to TRBD1. The V gene end was trimmed by 10 bases and the J gene end by 3 bases; junction bases not matched to a gene: 12. The CDR3 consists of 15 residues. The germline V gene encodes CDR1 ENHRY and CDR2 SYGVKD. CDR3 sequence (DNA): TGTGCCACCCTACCCGGGACAGAGGACTACAATGAGCAGTTCTTC. Translated, it gives CATLPGTEDYNEQFF.

The rearrangement uses TRBV7-9 and TRBJ2-1; 11 nucleotides line up with TRBD1. The germline V gene has CDR1 SEHNR and CDR2 FQNEAQ (reference sequence). This CDR3 region has 15 residues. Unmatched junction bases numbered 5, after V lost 3 bases and J lost 7 bases. CDR3 sequence reads: CASSLRDRGMNEQFF. The CDR3 DNA reads as TGTGCCAGCAGCTTGCGGGACAGGGGGATGAATGAGCAGTTCTTC.

V gene TRBV29-1 combines with J gene TRBJ2-3; 7 nucleotides match TRBD1. This CDR3 has 15 amino acids. J gave up 1 base and V 4 bases, and 8 bases lay outside the gene matches. Germline V gene data show CDR1 as SQVTM and CDR2 as ANQGSEA. Written as DNA, the CDR3 is TGCAGCGTTGGGAACAGGGGAGTCGGCACAGATACGCAGTATTTT. Translated, it gives CSVGNRGVGTDTQYF.

The chain is built from TRBV2 and TRBJ2-1; 9 bases agree with TRBD2. The CDR3 covers 15 residues. Germline V gene data show CDR1 as SNHLY and CDR2 as FYNNEI. After removal of 8 bases from V and 2 bases from J, the junction contained 7 bases not matched to a gene. The CDR3 loop is CASGGLAGAYNEQFF. The CDR3 bases are TGTGCCAGCGGGGGACTAGCTGGGGCCTACAATGAGCAGTTCTTC. Supplemented by reference TRBV2 and TRBJ2-1, the full variable domain reads EPEVTQTPSHQVTQMGQEVILRCVPISNHLYFYWYRQILGQKVEFLVSFYNNEISEKSEIFDDQFSVERPDGSNFTLKIRSTKLEDSAMYFCASGGLAGAYNEQFFGPGTRLTVL.

The chain has TRBV20-1 and TRBJ2-7; 10 bases map to TRBD2. The DNA end lines up better with TRBJ2-5; the J call may be wrong. This CDR3 is built from 14 residues. The germline CDR1 and CDR2 sequences are DFQATT and SNEGSKA (reference sequence). The CDR3 region is CSAPSSGSRETQYF. The CDR3, as DNA: TGCAGTGCTCCATCTAGCGGGAGTAGGGAGACCCAGTACTTC.

The CDR3 DNA is TGCGCCAGCAGCTTGGCCCCTAGCGGGTACCAAGAGACCCAGTACTTC. Its translation: CASSLAPSGYQETQYF. The chain combines TRBV5-1 with TRBJ2-5; 8 bases match TRBD2. Germline values: CDR1 SGHRS, CDR2 YFSETQ. This CDR3 comprises 16 residues. V dropped 0 bases and J dropped 0; count of bases not matched to a gene: 4.

The rearrangement joins TRBV29-1 to TRBJ2-1, with D perhaps TRBD2 (5 bases). V lost 6 bases and J lost 0, with 12 bases in between. Germline V gene sequence: CDR1 SQVTM, CDR2 ANQGSEA. This CDR3 region has 14 residues. CDR3 DNA sequence: TGCAGCGTAAAACGGGGAAGCTCCTACAATGAGCAGTTCTTC. Translating gives CSVKRGSSYNEQFF.